The rows below give T cell receptor beta chains drawn from one sample of a study of shared clonotypes between healthy human individuals. Clones were read by immunoSEQ multiplex PCR, and TCRdb kept only the in-frame ones, dropping some. The data hold roughly 2.5 million clones, with approximately 92% observed a single time. Material for sequencing was naive CD4+ T cells sorted from blood. These receptors all stem from a man between 18 and 35 years old in good health. The CDR3 runs from the conserved cysteine through the conserved F or W. The D gene is left open where the match is weak. Where a row states a size, it is once, few, many or the class of an expanded clone; other rows omit it.

TRBD1 TRBJ2-7 TRBV19 NA CASSLGQGSIYEQYF TGTGCCAGTAGTCTTGGACAGGGGTCCATCTACGAGCAGTACTTC
TRBD1 TRBJ2-2 TRBV12-5 NA CASGLARGTGRKPNTGELFF TGTGCTAGTGGTTTGGCCCGAGGGACAGGGAGGAAGCCGAACACCGGGGAGCTGTTTTTT
NA TRBJ2-3 TRBV5-6 NA CASMDSGDTQYF TGTGCCAGCATGGACAGTGGAGATACGCAGTATTTT
TRBD2 TRBJ2-3 TRBV4-3 once CASSQDQGSGRSDTQYF TGCGCCAGCAGCCAAGATCAGGGTAGCGGGAGATCAGATACGCAGTATTTT
NA TRBJ1-5 TRBV28 NA CASSRNSNQPQHF TGTGCCAGCAGCCGTAATAGCAATCAGCCCCAGCATTTT
NA TRBJ2-7 TRBV28 NA CASSSPPQDPEQYF TGTGCCAGCAGTTCTCCCCCTCAAGACCCGGAGCAGTACTTC
NA TRBJ1-1 TRBV18 NA CASSPSNWGTEAFF TGTGCCAGCTCACCTTCTAACTGGGGCACTGAAGCTTTCTTT
NA TRBJ1-5 TRBV7-2 NA CASSFREDQPQHF TGTGCCAGCAGCTTTAGGGAGGATCAGCCCCAGCATTTT
NA TRBJ1-5 TRBV10-1 NA CASSEYSLGPQHF TGCGCCAGCAGTGAGTACAGTTTGGGGCCCCAGCATTTT
TRBD1 TRBJ1-1 TRBV2 NA CASSKQGKNTEAFF TGTGCCAGCAGTAAACAGGGGAAGAACACTGAAGCTTTCTTT
TRBD2 TRBJ2-7 TRBV27 NA CASSSGLAYEQYF TGTGCCAGCAGTTCCGGACTAGCCTACGAGCAGTACTTC
NA TRBJ2-3 TRBV7-2 NA CASSLRISTDTQYF TGTGCCAGCAGCTTGAGAATAAGCACAGATACGCAGTATTTT
TRBD2 TRBJ2-3 TRBV2 NA CASKTSGGTDTQYF TGTGCCAGCAAGACTAGCGGGGGCACAGATACGCAGTATTTT
NA TRBJ2-1 TRBV6-5 once CASSYSGVMEQFF TGTGCCAGCAGTTACTCAGGAGTAATGGAACAGTTCTTC
TRBD1 TRBJ1-5 TRBV30 NA CAVTQGFNQPQHF TGTGCCGTTACACAGGGGTTCAATCAGCCCCAGCATTTT
NA TRBJ1-4 TRBV2 NA CASSGSGGAVEKLFF TGTGCCAGCAGTGGGTCGGGGGGCGCGGTTGAAAAACTGTTTTTT